A selection of T cell receptor beta chains follows, all from one sample in a study of blood T cells in healthy people across ages. TCRdb redid the calling of the 5' RACE reads with MiXCR, one entry per CDR3 protein. The sample yields fewer than 2 million distinct CDR3 sequences, about two fifths seen once. The sequenced sample consisted of blood. Receptors originate from a human donor in good health. The CDR3 runs from the conserved cysteine through the conserved F or W. A D gene is named only where the DNA matches it firmly. Where a row states a size, it is once, few, many or the class of an expanded clone; other rows omit it.

clone_size	d_call	v_call	j_call	cdr3_nt	cdr3_aa
few	.	TRBV6-1	TRBJ1-2	TGTGCCAGCAGTCAGATCTTCGGGGGCGGCTATGGCTACACCTTC	CASSQIFGGGYGYTF
.	.	TRBV10-3	TRBJ2-1	TGTGCCATCAGCTTGGAGGGGGCCCACTCCTACAATGAGCAGTTCTTC	CAISLEGAHSYNEQFF
.	.	TRBV5-1	TRBJ2-5	TGCGCCAGCAGCTTGGTAACCAATCCGACGGAGACCCAGTACTTC	CASSLVTNPTETQYF
.	TRBD2	TRBV14	TRBJ2-1	TGTGCCAGCAGCCAAAGTCTGGGACTAGCATCCAATGAGCAGTTCTTC	CASSQSLGLASNEQFF
.	.	TRBV24-1	TRBJ2-3	TGTGCCACCAGTGATTCAACAGGGTTATATACGCAGTATTTT	CATSDSTGLYTQYF
.	TRBD1	TRBV7-2	TRBJ1-5	TGTGCCAGCAGCTCTATGACAGGGTCGGATTCGCCCCAGCATTTT	CASSSMTGSDSPQHF
few	TRBD1	TRBV18	TRBJ1-2	TGTGCCAGCTCACTTGGGACAGTGGAAGCTAACTATGGCTACACCTTC	CASSLGTVEANYGYTF
once	.	TRBV6-2/TRBV6-3	TRBJ1-2	TGTGCCAACATCTCTAACAGAAGGATCTATGGCTACACCTTC	CANISNRRIYGYTF
many	.	TRBV12-3/TRBV12-4	TRBJ1-2	TGTGCCAGCAGTTTAGGGACAGCTTCCGGCTACACCTTC	CASSLGTASGYTF
.	TRBD1	TRBV12-3/TRBV12-4	TRBJ1-4	TGTGCCAGCAGCACCCGGGACAGGGGTAATGAAAAACTGTTTTTT	CASSTRDRGNEKLFF
.	TRBD2	TRBV5-6	TRBJ2-1	TGTGCCAGCAGCTTATTCAGCGGGGCTTACAATGAGCAGTTCTTC	CASSLFSGAYNEQFF
few	.	TRBV5-1	TRBJ1-2	TGCGCCAGCAGCTTGGCTTTTCGGACCTATGGCTACACCTTC	CASSLAFRTYGYTF
.	.	TRBV5-5	TRBJ2-4	TGTGCCAGCAGCTCCAGGGGGGGCATTCAGTACTTC	CASSSRGGIQYF
few	.	TRBV5-5	TRBJ1-6	TGTGCCAGCACCACCGGGTACCATTCACCCCTCCACTTT	CASTTGYHSPLHF
.	TRBD1	TRBV4-1	TRBJ1-2	TGCGCCAGCAGCCATGGACAGGGGCGCGGCTACACCTTC	CASSHGQGRGYTF
.	.	TRBV24-1	TRBJ2-5	TGTGCCCCCCTTAACCCGGGACTTGAGTACTTC	CAPLNPGLEYF
once	.	TRBV21-1	TRBJ2-3	TGTGCCAGCAGCAAGTCTTGGGACAGGGAGACAGATACGCAGTATTTT	CASSKSWDRETDTQYF
.	.	TRBV3-1	TRBJ1-2	TGTGCCAGCAGCCCCTCTCTGGGGGGGGAGTATGGCTACACCTTC	CASSPSLGGEYGYTF
few	.	TRBV4-3	TRBJ2-3	TGCGCCAGCAGCCAAGAGGCCGGAGATACGCAGTATTTT	CASSQEAGDTQYF
.	.	TRBV20-1	TRBJ1-2	TGCAGTGCTAGTAGGGGAGTGGGGAATGGCTACACCTTC	CSASRGVGNGYTF
few	.	TRBV4-1	TRBJ1-1	TGCGCCAGCAGTCGGGTTGAGGGCGACACTGAAGCTTTCTTT	CASSRVEGDTEAFF
.	.	TRBV7-8	TRBJ1-4	TGTGCCAGCTCAATTTATGAAAAACTGTTTTTT	CASSIYEKLFF
.	.	TRBV7-3	TRBJ2-3	TGTGCCAGCAGCTTATACGGTCACACCGCGGATACGCAGTATTTT	CASSLYGHTADTQYF
few	.	TRBV7-3	TRBJ1-1	TGTGCCAGCAGCTTACTCCCCTCCATCACGAACACTGAAGCTTTCTTT	CASSLLPSITNTEAFF
.	.	TRBV5-8	TRBJ1-2	TGTGCCACCTTATTGTGGCGACATGGCTACACCTTC	CATLLWRHGYTF
.	.	TRBV29-1	TRBJ2-2	TGCAGCGTTGATCGAGGCCAAGGAACCGGGGAGCTGTTTTTT	CSVDRGQGTGELFF
few	.	TRBV12-3/TRBV12-4	TRBJ2-7	TGTGCCAGCAGGGGCTCCCACTACGAGCAGTACTTC	CASRGSHYEQYF
.	.	TRBV6-5	TRBJ2-3	TGTGCCACCGGAAGGGTCGAAAGCACAGATACGCAGTATTTT	CATGRVESTDTQYF
.	.	TRBV20-1	TRBJ2-7	TGCAGTGCCGTACCGCTCGTCCCGACAGGAGGACACTACGAGCAGTACTTC	CSAVPLVPTGGHYEQYF
.	.	TRBV20-1	TRBJ2-2	TGCAGTGCCCCCACAGGGTCCGGGGAGCTGTTTTTT	CSAPTGSGELFF
.	.	TRBV12-3/TRBV12-4	TRBJ1-5	TGTGCCAGCAGTTCACAGGGTCTCCAGCCCCAGCATTTT	CASSSQGLQPQHF
.	TRBD1	TRBV28	TRBJ2-7	TGTGCCAGCCCACCCGGGGCGGACAGGCTAAGAGACGAGCAGTACTTC	CASPPGADRLRDEQYF
.	TRBD1	TRBV5-1	TRBJ2-1	TGCGCCAGCAGCCTCCGTCTTAGGGGGCAAGGTGAGCAGTTCTTC	CASSLRLRGQGEQFF
.	TRBD2	TRBV2	TRBJ2-3	TGTGCCAGTAATGGACTAGCGGGGATGGGGGATACGCAGTATTTT	CASNGLAGMGDTQYF
.	.	TRBV20-1	TRBJ1-2	TGCAGTGCCCTGGGACTCAACTATGGCTACACCTTC	CSALGLNYGYTF
.	.	TRBV6-5	TRBJ2-1	TGTGCCAGCAGTTCGCTCTCGACTCCCCCCTACGAGCAGTTCTTC	CASSSLSTPPYEQFF